Listed below are T cell receptor beta chains from one sample, sequenced in a study of blood T cell repertoires in COVID-19. Assay used: immunoSEQ multiplex PCR; TCRdb lists only in-frame clones, some missing. The sample carries fewer than 250,000 clones, nearly 90% recorded once. The sequenced material came from PBMCs or T cells enriched from blood (not recorded which). These receptors originate from a man aged 30 to 45 who had recovered from COVID-19. Each CDR3 is given without its conserved first and last residue.

j_call v_call cdr3_aa
TRBJ1-1 TRBV27 ASSNGPTGTEAF
TRBJ2-7 TRBV5-6 ASSLAGNHYEQY
TRBJ1-3 TRBV6-5 ASSYGGGSSGNTIY
TRBJ2-2 TRBV7-2 ASSSGTFGELF
TRBJ1-4 TRBV5-6 ASSLTGQGNEKLF
TRBJ1-2 TRBV7-2 ASSPQGDYGYT
TRBJ1-5 TRBV30 AWTTGSNQPQH
TRBJ1-4 TRBV5-1 ASSFGRGVEKLF
TRBJ2-1 TRBV2 ASKGLAGYNEQF
TRBJ2-3 TRBV4-2 ASSQARQYTDTQY
TRBJ1-6 TRBV6-5 ASGLTTGQSSPLH
TRBJ2-5 TRBV9 ASSAYTGLSYQETQY
TRBJ2-7 TRBV6-6 ASRPTSSGHEQY
TRBJ1-4 TRBV9 ASSVGDSNLEKLF
TRBJ1-5 TRBV19 ASSIGDRNQPQH
TRBJ2-5 TRBV11-1 ASSPRRGLLQETQY
TRBJ2-1 TRBV7-9 ASTIRGQGQQGEQF
TRBJ2-1 TRBV11-2 ASSLRQGGSYNEQF
TRBJ1-2 TRBV10-3 AIRTDDYGYT
TRBJ1-2 TRBV5-6 ASSLGGSYGYT
TRBJ1-5 TRBV28 ASTPEGGLGQPQH
TRBJ1-6 TRBV3-1/TRBV3-2 ASSPDRDQSNSPLH
TRBJ2-7 TRBV7-8 ASRPPQVRDRFSYEQY
TRBJ2-5 TRBV10-3 AISEGEETQY
TRBJ1-2 TRBV2 ASSPGQGGYGYT
TRBJ2-3 TRBV10-3 AIRPLTSTDTQY
TRBJ2-1 TRBV7-9 ASSLWSGDEQF
TRBJ1-1 TRBV9 ASSGQGRDTEAF
TRBJ1-5 TRBV7-9 ASSLGGVQQH
TRBJ1-4 TRBV6-5 ASSYSTGLNEKLF
TRBJ1-2 TRBV4-1 ASSPQKGTADYGYT
TRBJ2-3 TRBV5-1 ASSVFSADTQY
TRBJ1-2 TRBV5-4 ASSYGMGQGIGYT
TRBJ2-7 TRBV11-1 ASSLTGYSWEQY
TRBJ2-7 TRBV18 ASSPGTEIYEQY
TRBJ1-4 TRBV4-1 ASSQAGGVGNEKLF
TRBJ1-1 TRBV12-3/TRBV12-4 ASSLPPNTEAF
TRBJ2-5 TRBV10-3 AISAGTYQETQY
TRBJ1-2 TRBV19 ATKTGEIYGYT
TRBJ2-5 TRBV9 ASSVSGLAETQY
TRBJ2-3 TRBV25-1 ASSETGADTQY
TRBJ1-3 TRBV3-1/TRBV3-2 ASTGTSKNTIY
TRBJ2-3 TRBV7-2 ASSLRTSGGSGDTQY
TRBJ2-1 TRBV18 ASSPPSDYPFYNEQF
TRBJ1-3 TRBV4-2 ASSTNPGVPPSSGNTIY
TRBJ1-6 TRBV4-3 ASSQDSSTERNSPLH
TRBJ1-6 TRBV6-5 ASSYSAEAYNSPLH
TRBJ1-2 TRBV28 ATLEQDNPLFYGYT
TRBJ2-1 TRBV6-5 ASTLAGGTNEQF
TRBJ2-7 TRBV30 AWNAMRTSGGNYEQY
TRBJ1-5 TRBV28 ASSLGGQGVGSQPQH
TRBJ2-1 TRBV6-6 ASSRTGQALNEQF
TRBJ1-2 TRBV30 AWDSKNYGYT
TRBJ2-5 TRBV19 ASSISQGARETQY
TRBJ1-2 TRBV19 ASSIRGSRGYT
TRBJ2-1 TRBV6-5 ASSYLREYNEQF
TRBJ2-5 TRBV5-4 ASSPTSGAQETQY
TRBJ2-3 TRBV28 ASSSRTGGRFRDTQY
TRBJ2-7 TRBV28 ASSPRTGFYEQY
TRBJ2-7 TRBV6-6 ASTMTRGQGVHEQY